The entry that follows covers one T cell receptor beta chain sequence. Its antigen is currently unknown. Primers: 60 Vbeta forward and 13 Jbeta reverse. This table comes from immunoSEQ multiplex PCR, and its TCRdb copy is limited to in-frame clones, with some not included. The table lists about 100,000 clones, roughly 73% of them singletons. This sample was taken from a study of cytomegalovirus exposure and HLA in healthy donors. The donors were healthy bone marrow donors. Study results and caveats: Further analysis, carried out later, found HLA-associated TCR beta chains more clonally expanded than equally common other chains. Most observed TCR sequences were rare, whereas some public TCRs were detected in many donors.

The CDR3 loop spans 15 amino acids. The germline gives CDR1 SGHNT, CDR2 YYREEE (reference sequence). V was clipped by 4 bases and J by 0 bases, with 11 bases between them. Input material: PBMCs. This sequence joins TRBV5-4 and TRBJ1-3; D is undetermined. The TCR was taken from a woman aged 40 to 50 in good health and CMV-seronegative. In DNA, the CDR3 is TGTGCCAGCAGCCGCGACACCCTCTCTGGAAACACCATATATTTT. Residues: CASSRDTLSGNTIYF.